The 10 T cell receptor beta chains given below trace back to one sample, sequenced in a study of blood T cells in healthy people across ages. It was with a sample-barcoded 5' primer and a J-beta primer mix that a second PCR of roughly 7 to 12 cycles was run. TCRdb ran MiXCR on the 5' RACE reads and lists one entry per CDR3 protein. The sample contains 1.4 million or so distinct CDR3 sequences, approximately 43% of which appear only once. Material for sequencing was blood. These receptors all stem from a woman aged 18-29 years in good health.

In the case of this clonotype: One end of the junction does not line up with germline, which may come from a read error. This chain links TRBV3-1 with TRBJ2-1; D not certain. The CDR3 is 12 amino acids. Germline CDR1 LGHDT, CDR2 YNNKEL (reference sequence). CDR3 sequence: CAGSQIVYEQFF. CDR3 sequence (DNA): TGTGCCGGCAGCCAAATTGTATATGAGCAGTTCTTC.

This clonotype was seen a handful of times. This CDR3 reads CASSWDGGYTF. The CDR3 DNA follows: TGCGCCAGCAGCTGGGATGGCGGCTACACCTTC. The chain is built from TRBV5-1 and TRBJ1-2; unclear D gene. The CDR3 spans 11 residues. Per germline, CDR1 SGHRS and CDR2 YFSETQ. The V and J ends lost 3 bases and 8 bases respectively, with 8 bases between them.

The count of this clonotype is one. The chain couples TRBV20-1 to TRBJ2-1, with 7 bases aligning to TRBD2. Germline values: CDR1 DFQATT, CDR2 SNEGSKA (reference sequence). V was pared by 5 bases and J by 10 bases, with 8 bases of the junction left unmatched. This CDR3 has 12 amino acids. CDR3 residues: CSAEATAGEQFF. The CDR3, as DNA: TGCAGTGCTGAAGCAACAGCGGGGGAGCAGTTCTTC.

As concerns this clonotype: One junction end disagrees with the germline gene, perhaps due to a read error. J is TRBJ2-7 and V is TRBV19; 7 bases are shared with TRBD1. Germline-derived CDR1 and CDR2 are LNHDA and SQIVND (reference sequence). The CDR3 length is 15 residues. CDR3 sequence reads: CASSQLRDSSDEQYF. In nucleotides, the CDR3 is TGTGCCAGTAGTCAACTCCGGGACAGCTCCGACGAGCAGTACTTC.

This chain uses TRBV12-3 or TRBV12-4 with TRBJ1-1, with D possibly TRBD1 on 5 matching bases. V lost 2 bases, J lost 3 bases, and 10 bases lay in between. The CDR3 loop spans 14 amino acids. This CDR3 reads CASSLSGGDTEAFF. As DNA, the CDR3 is TGTGCCAGCAGTTTATCGGGGGGAGACACTGAAGCTTTCTTT.

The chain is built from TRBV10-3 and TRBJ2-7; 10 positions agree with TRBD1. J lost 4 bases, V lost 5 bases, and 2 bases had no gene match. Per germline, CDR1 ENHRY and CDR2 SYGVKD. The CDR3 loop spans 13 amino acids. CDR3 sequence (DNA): TGTGCCATCAGTCCGGGACAGGGGTACGAGCAGTACTTC. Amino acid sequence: CAISPGQGYEQYF.

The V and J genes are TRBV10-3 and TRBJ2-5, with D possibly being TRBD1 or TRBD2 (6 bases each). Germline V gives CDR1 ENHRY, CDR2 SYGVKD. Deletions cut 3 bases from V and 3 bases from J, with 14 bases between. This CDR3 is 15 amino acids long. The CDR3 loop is CAISDIMGGEETQYF. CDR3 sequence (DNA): TGTGCCATCAGTGATATAATGGGGGGCGAAGAGACCCAGTACTTC.

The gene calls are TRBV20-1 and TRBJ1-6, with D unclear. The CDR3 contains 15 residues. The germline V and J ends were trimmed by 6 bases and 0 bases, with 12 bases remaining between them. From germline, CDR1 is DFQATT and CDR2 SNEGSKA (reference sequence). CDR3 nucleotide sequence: TGCAGTGCGTATACAGAGAGCTCCTATAATTCACCCCTCCACTTT. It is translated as CSAYTESSYNSPLHF.

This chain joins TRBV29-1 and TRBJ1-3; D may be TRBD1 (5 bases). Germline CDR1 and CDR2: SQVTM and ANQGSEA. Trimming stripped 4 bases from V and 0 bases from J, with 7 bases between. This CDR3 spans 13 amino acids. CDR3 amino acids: CSVVGGSGNTIYF. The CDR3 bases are TGCAGCGTTGTGGGGGGCTCTGGAAACACCATATATTTT.

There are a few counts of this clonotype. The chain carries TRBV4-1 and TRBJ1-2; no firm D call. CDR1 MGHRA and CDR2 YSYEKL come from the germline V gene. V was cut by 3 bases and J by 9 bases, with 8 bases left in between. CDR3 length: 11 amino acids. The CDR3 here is CASSQHRSYTF. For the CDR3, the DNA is TGCGCCAGCAGCCAGCACAGAAGCTACACCTTC.